The 30 T cell receptor beta chains below were found in one sample sequenced in a study of T cell responses to AZD1222 COVID-19 vaccine. Profiling relied on immunoSEQ multiplex PCR, and the TCRdb table lists in-frame clones only, not all of them. This table has approximately 120,000 clones, roughly 93% appearing once. Sequencing was performed on peripheral blood, taken on day 0 of AZD1222 vaccination. Every receptor here comes from an adult in good health.

The V call is TRBV30, the J call TRBJ1-2, with D uncertain. The germline V gene has CDR1 GTSNPN and CDR2 SVGIG (reference sequence). This CDR3 contains 12 residues. The ends were cut back, 4 bases at V and 8 bases at J, with 14 bases in the middle. CDR3 residues: CAWNDRAVGYTF. CDR3 nucleotide sequence: TGTGCCTGGAACGACCGGGCAGTGGGCTACACCTTC.

In DNA, the CDR3 is TGTGCCAGTAGTATATCGACAGGGAATAGCAATGAGCAGTTCTTC. Translating it yields CASSISTGNSNEQFF. The rearrangement uses TRBV19 and TRBJ2-1, with 7 bases that match TRBD1. Losses at the gene ends were 2 bases for V and 6 bases for J; bases not matched to a gene: 7. The CDR3 sequence is 15 residues long. Germline V lookup: CDR1 LNHDA, CDR2 SQIVND (reference sequence).

The genes are TRBV30 and TRBJ1-5, with D uncertain. The CDR3 extends over 12 amino acids. Germline CDR1 reads GTSNPN; CDR2 reads SVGIG (reference sequence). The V end was cut by 4 bases, the J end by 7 bases, with 11 bases between. The CDR3 loop is CAWNTGWQPQHF. Written as DNA, the CDR3 is TGTGCCTGGAACACGGGGTGGCAGCCCCAGCATTTT.

A few counts support this clone. The rearrangement uses TRBV4-1 and TRBJ2-1, with D possibly being TRBD2 (5 bases). CDR1 is MGHRA, CDR2 YSYEKL, per germline. The CDR3 runs to 16 residues. Between the trimmed V and J ends, which lost 1 base and 4 bases, there was a span of 14 bases. The CDR3 DNA sequence: TGCGCCAGCAGCCAAGCTTCGGGATCGGGATACAATGAGCAGTTCTTC. Translated, it gives CASSQASGSGYNEQFF.

This clone was observed a few times. The chain employs TRBV19 and TRBJ1-5; D unclear. Trimming stripped 9 bases from V and 4 bases from J, with 13 bases between. Germline CDR1 reads LNHDA; CDR2 reads SQIVND (reference sequence). This CDR3 region has 13 residues. The CDR3 coding sequence is TGTGCCAGCACGAACAGACAAAATCAGCCCCAGCATTTT. Amino acid sequence: CASTNRQNQPQHF.

This rearrangement joins TRBV28 to TRBJ2-1; D may correspond to TRBD1 or TRBD2 (5 bases each). The CDR3 has 11 residues. V lost 6 bases, J lost 12 bases, and 12 bases lay in between. Germline-derived CDR1 and CDR2 are MDHEN and SYDVKM. The CDR3 sequence is CASSPRGRQFF. In nucleotides, the CDR3 is TGTGCCAGCAGCCCGAGGGGTAGGCAGTTCTTC.

The J gene is TRBJ2-1, the V gene TRBV30, with 8 nucleotides matching TRBD1. V lost 4 bases, J lost 7 bases, and 6 bases stayed unmatched. CDR3 length: 13 residues. Germline-derived CDR1 and CDR2 are GTSNPN and SVGIG (reference sequence). The CDR3 here is CAWNVGQGNEQFF. The CDR3 DNA is TGTGCCTGGAATGTAGGACAGGGAAATGAGCAGTTCTTC.

The V call is TRBV6-2 or TRBV6-3, the J call TRBJ1-5, with TRBD1 matching over 7 bases. Germline V gene sequence: CDR1 MNHEY, CDR2 SVGEGT. The CDR3 loop spans 15 amino acids. With V trimmed by 5 bases and J by 2 bases, 6 bases remained unmatched. The CDR3 is CASSALGTGNQPQHF. CDR3 bases: TGTGCCAGCAGTGCGCTCGGGACAGGCAATCAGCCCCAGCATTTT.

This clone was seen once. The chain recombines TRBV21-1 with TRBJ2-3; the D call TRBD2 from the table was never checked on the DNA. TRBV21-1 is marked as a pseudogene. This CDR3 comprises 17 residues. The DNA for the CDR3 is TGTGCCAGCAGCAAAAAGCGATCCGCGGGGCGCACAGATACGCAGTATTTT. Encoded protein: CASSKKRSAGRTDTQYF.

The rearrangement links TRBV24-1 to TRBJ1-1; D is ambiguous. CDR1 and CDR2 from the germline V gene are KGHDR and SFDVKD. The CDR3 loop spans 11 amino acids. Trimming took off 5 bases at V and 5 bases at J, with 5 bases between the two ends. For the CDR3, the DNA is TGTGCCACCAGTGGGGGTACTGAAGCTTTCTTT. It encodes CATSGGTEAFF.

This chain uses TRBV19 with TRBJ1-2; D gene unclear. From germline, CDR1 is LNHDA and CDR2 SQIVND (reference sequence). The germline V and J ends were trimmed by 3 bases and 8 bases, with 19 bases remaining between them. This CDR3 is 15 amino acids long. CDR3: CASSMSGLGVSGYTF. CDR3 DNA: TGTGCCAGTAGTATGTCCGGCCTCGGAGTATCCGGCTACACCTTC.

The chain combines TRBV12-5 with TRBJ2-1; the match to TRBD2 covers 15 bases. V gave up 0 bases and J gave up 9 bases; unmatched junction bases: 3. This CDR3 has 16 amino acids. Per germline, CDR1 LGHNT and CDR2 FRNRAP. CDR3: CASGLVSGLAGGEQFF. The CDR3 bases are TGTGCTAGTGGTTTGGTATCGGGACTAGCGGGAGGTGAGCAGTTCTTC. The entire variable domain, with the rest obtained from reference TRBV12-5 and TRBJ2-1, is as follows: DARVTQTPRHKVTEMGQEVTMRCQPILGHNTVFWYRQTMMQGLELLAYFRNRAPLDDSGMPKDRFSAEMPDATLATLKIQPSEPRDSAVYFCASGLVSGLAGGEQFFGPGTRLTVL.

This chain connects TRBV7-9 to TRBJ2-1; possible D gene TRBD1, 5 bases. V gave up 4 bases and J gave up 12 bases, with 13 bases separating them. This CDR3 contains 12 residues. The germline V gene encodes CDR1 SEHNR and CDR2 FQNEAQ (reference sequence). For the CDR3, the DNA is TGTGCCAGCAGCTCGACGGACACTTCGCAGTTCTTC. This encodes CASSSTDTSQFF.

The rearrangement joins TRBV10-3 to TRBJ1-5; TRBD1 is a possible D gene (6 bases). Germline V gene lookup returns CDR1 ENHRY and CDR2 SYGVKD. CDR3 length: 13 residues. Trimming removed 4 bases from V and 7 bases from J, with 11 bases in between. Here the CDR3 DNA reads TGTGCCATCAGTGGATTACAGGGACAGCCCCAGCATTTT. As protein: CAISGLQGQPQHF.

J is TRBJ2-7 and V is TRBV7-9; D ambiguous. The length of the CDR3 is 10 residues. Per the germline V gene, CDR1 is SEHNR and CDR2 is FQNEAQ (reference sequence). The ends were cut back, 3 bases at V and 7 bases at J, with 4 bases in the middle. CDR3 region: CASSLGEQYF. CDR3 sequence (DNA): TGTGCCAGCAGCTTGGGGGAGCAGTACTTC.

This chain connects TRBV7-9 to TRBJ2-2; 11 positions match TRBD1. The trim removed 5 bases at V and 5 bases at J, leaving 7 bases unmatched. The CDR3 length is 16 residues. Per germline, CDR1 SEHNR and CDR2 FQNEAQ (reference sequence). The CDR3 loop reads CASSPAGQGGTGELFF. In nucleotides, the CDR3 is TGTGCCAGCAGCCCCGCGGGACAGGGGGGTACCGGGGAGCTGTTTTTT.

J is TRBJ1-1 and V is TRBV7-6; D unresolved. The CDR3 covers 15 residues. The germline V gene encodes CDR1 SGHVS and CDR2 FNYEAQ. V was cut by 5 bases and J by 0 bases, with 13 bases left in between. CDR3: CASSPREALNTEAFF. CDR3 in DNA: TGTGCCAGCAGCCCGCGGGAGGCGTTGAACACTGAAGCTTTCTTT. Full variable domain (outside the CDR3, taken from reference TRBV7-6 and TRBJ1-1): GAGVSQSPRYKVTKRGQDVALRCDPISGHVSLYWYRQALGQGPEFLTYFNYEAQQDKSGLPNDRFSAERPEGSISTLTIQRTEQRDSAMYRCASSPREALNTEAFFGQGTRLTVV.

The V gene is TRBV5-5, the J gene TRBJ2-7; D ambiguous. CDR1 SGHKS and CDR2 YYEKEE come from the germline V gene (reference sequence). This CDR3 has 11 residues. V lost 2 bases and J lost 3, with 3 bases in between. CDR3: CASSFGYEQYF. The CDR3 region has the DNA TGTGCCAGCAGCTTCGGCTACGAGCAGTACTTC.

CDR3 coding DNA: TGTGCCAGCAGTTTGGGAGGGCCCAAAGGCTATGGCTACACCTTC. Its translation is CASSLGGPKGYGYTF. The chain has TRBV28 and TRBJ1-2; the D is unclear. CDR1 is MDHEN and CDR2 is SYDVKM in the germline V gene. V lost 3 bases to trimming and J lost 4 bases, with 15 bases between them. This CDR3 comprises 15 residues.

The CDR3, as DNA: TGCGCCAGCAGTGCCTTACTAGCGGATACGCAGTATTTT. This encodes CASSALLADTQYF. The J gene is TRBJ2-3, the V gene TRBV10-1; TRBD2 matches at 7 bases. The CDR3 length is 13 residues. Germline CDR1 and CDR2: WNHNN and SYGVQD (reference sequence). The V segment lost 4 bases and the J segment 6 bases; nucleotides outside the gene matches: 4.

The gene calls are TRBV6-2 or TRBV6-3 and TRBJ2-1; D call uncertain. The CDR3 length is 12 residues. From germline, CDR1 is MNHEY and CDR2 SVGEGT. V shed 6 bases and J shed 7 bases, with 10 bases lying between them. The CDR3 DNA reads TGTGCCAGCAGCCGCCTTTCAAATGAGCAGTTCTTC. Its protein is CASSRLSNEQFF.

The chain carries TRBV5-1 and TRBJ2-3; 8 nucleotides agree with TRBD2. This CDR3 comprises 14 residues. Germline assignment: CDR1 SGHRS and CDR2 YFSETQ. V was pared by 0 bases and J by 6 bases, with 3 bases of the junction left unmatched. The CDR3 DNA follows: TGCGCCAGCAGCTTGGAAGGCGGGAGGGATACGCAGTATTTT. Its protein is CASSLEGGRDTQYF. Looking up the rest from reference TRBV5-1 and TRBJ2-3 gives the full variable domain: KAGVTQTPRYLIKTRGQQVTLSCSPISGHRSVSWYQQTPGQGLQFLFEYFSETQRNKGNFPGRFSGRQFSNSRSEMNVSTLELGDSALYLCASSLEGGRDTQYFGPGTRLTVL.

With regard to this clone: Other DNA sequences in the same sample also yield this CDR3. The chain is built from TRBV5-1 and TRBJ1-2; D may be TRBD1 (5 bases). This CDR3 spans 13 amino acids. Trimming removed 0 bases at V and 4 bases at J, with 7 bases between. CDR1 is SGHRS and CDR2 is YFSETQ in the germline V gene. CDR3 amino acids: CASSLDQGYGYTF. In DNA, the CDR3 is TGCGCCAGCAGCTTGGATCAGGGCTATGGCTACACCTTC.

V usage is TRBV27 and J usage is TRBJ2-3, with TRBD2 identical over 11 bases. Germline CDR1 is MNHEY and CDR2 is SMNVEV (reference sequence). V lost 1 base, J lost 7 bases, and 13 bases stayed unmatched. The CDR3 contains 18 residues. The DNA of the CDR3 is TGTGCCAGCAGTTTATTTTCTATAGCGGGAGGGCCGGGAAATACGCAGTATTTT. Translated: CASSLFSIAGGPGNTQYF.

As DNA, the CDR3 is TGTGCCAGCAGTTTATCAGCGAACTCCTACAATGAGCAGTTCTTC. Protein product: CASSLSANSYNEQFF. The V call is TRBV27, the J call TRBJ2-1; D is uncertain. Germline V gives CDR1 MNHEY, CDR2 SMNVEV (reference sequence). CDR3 length: 15 residues. Trimming stripped 0 bases from V and 0 bases from J, with 6 bases between.

This chain connects TRBV28 to TRBJ2-1; D gene unclear. Trimming shortened V by 4 bases and J by 0 bases, and 31 bases separated the two germline ends. Germline loops: CDR1 MDHEN, CDR2 SYDVKM. This CDR3 has 22 residues. The CDR3 is CASSSKVRAARPKISSYNEQFF. CDR3 in DNA: TGTGCCAGCAGTTCCAAAGTCCGGGCCGCCCGGCCCAAAATTTCCTCCTACAATGAGCAGTTCTTC.

The V gene is TRBV4-3, the J gene TRBJ2-4; 8 nucleotides agree with TRBD2. The CDR3 spans 18 residues. From germline, CDR1 is LGHNA and CDR2 YSLEER. V trimming: 0 bases; J trimming: 10 bases; junction bases outside the gene matches: 17. The CDR3: CASSQDSALGGRSGIQYF. The CDR3 DNA sequence: TGCGCCAGCAGCCAAGATTCAGCCTTGGGCGGGAGGTCCGGAATTCAGTACTTC.

The CDR3 region has the DNA TGTGCCAGCAGTAGGGACTCCTCCACCGGGGAGCTGTTTTTT. Encoded protein: CASSRDSSTGELFF. The chain recombines TRBV7-2 with TRBJ2-2, with D possibly being TRBD2 (6 bases). Germline V gene sequence: CDR1 SGHTA, CDR2 FQGNSA. Trimming shortened V by 6 bases and J by 4 bases, and 12 bases separated the two germline ends. The CDR3 length is 14 residues.

The V and J genes are TRBV28 and TRBJ1-5; D unresolved. The germline CDR1 and CDR2 sequences are MDHEN and SYDVKM. CDR3 size: 15 residues. V gave up 3 bases and J gave up 2 bases, with 11 bases separating them. This chain's CDR3 is CASSLLRFGNQPQHF. CDR3 bases: TGTGCCAGCAGTTTGCTTCGTTTCGGCAATCAGCCCCAGCATTTT.

The chain has TRBV19 and TRBJ1-2, with unresolved D. Looked up from germline, CDR1 is LNHDA and CDR2 is SQIVND (reference sequence). The CDR3 consists of 14 residues. V was cut by 8 bases and J by 1 base, with 14 bases left in between. CDR3 sequence: CASSLGLINYGYTF. The CDR3 DNA follows: TGTGCCAGTTCCCTGGGCCTTATTAACTATGGCTACACCTTC.